This TCR beta chain derives from a study of beta chain features in type 1 diabetes. About the study: Examination of sorted cells across all samples involved approximately 100,000,000 cells.

Trimming shortened V by 7 bases and J by 3 bases, and 6 bases separated the two germline ends. The CDR3 covers 11 residues. The germline V gene encodes CDR1 MGHDK and CDR2 SYGVNS. The investigators reverse transcribed all of the isolated RNA, so they sequenced expressed TCRB transcripts. Sequencing was performed with immunoSEQ multiplex PCR; in TCRdb, only in-frame clones are kept and a portion is missing. This sample yields approximately 260,000 clones, of which around 21% are seen a single time; 0.028% belongs to the top ten. Broader study findings: VDJ junctions in type 1 diabetes patients carried more deletions and fewer insertions. Across all four CD4+ subsets, people with type 1 diabetes showed modestly shorter TCRB CDR3s. Compared with healthy donors, patients appeared to share more similar naive, central memory and regulatory TCRB repertoires.

This clone was seen a handful of times. Its antigen is not identified. This receptor was identified in a woman aged 40-49 years with type 1 diabetes. The chain joins TRBV25-1 to TRBJ1-1; D ambiguous. Sample: naive CD4+ T cells from blood. The CDR3 sequence is CASKEDTEAFF. The CDR3 DNA follows: TGTGCCAGCAAGGAGGACACTGAAGCTTTCTTT.